What follows are 30 T cell receptor beta chains derived from one specimen sequenced in a study of blood T cell repertoires in COVID-19 (dated by TCRdb to about 2020). Library preparation was by the immunoSEQ multiplex PCR assay. In its TCRdb copy, this immuneACCESS table keeps in-frame sequences only and misses some clones. Where compared with another copy, unresolved V genes explain less than half of these, and the others have no known cause. For this sample there are about 150,000 clones; 80% to 85% appear just once. The ten largest clones add up to approximately 40% of the sample. The sample was peripheral blood. These receptors were taken from a human donor in a cohort sampled during active COVID-19.

Regarding this clone: Other DNA sequences in the same sample also yield this CDR3. This rearrangement joins TRBV24-1 to TRBJ2-5; 7 bases align to TRBD1. The CDR3 spans 13 residues. Germline V gene data show CDR1 as KGHDR and CDR2 as SFDVKD. Trimming at V came to 2 bases and at J to 5 bases, leaving 1 base not matched to a gene. The DNA for the CDR3 is TGTGCCACCAGTGATTACAGGGGCGAGACCCAGTACTTC. This codes for CATSDYRGETQYF.

This chain connects TRBV7-2 to TRBJ2-1, with 7 positions matching TRBD2. V was pared by 1 base and J by 0 bases, with 0 bases of the junction left unmatched. Germline V CDR1 and CDR2: SGHTA, FQGNSA. The CDR3 covers 15 residues. Written as DNA, the CDR3 is TGTGCCAGCAGCTTAGGCGGGGGCTCCTACAATGAGCAGTTCTTC. Translation gives CASSLGGGSYNEQFF.

The CDR3: CASSFDRGRGTWPQHF. CDR3 bases: TGTGCCAGCAGCTTCGATAGAGGCAGGGGGACATGGCCCCAGCATTTT. This rearrangement joins TRBV7-2 to TRBJ1-5; 7 nucleotides line up with TRBD1. Germline V CDR1 and CDR2: SGHTA, FQGNSA. V lost 3 bases and J lost 9; bases outside the gene matches: 14. The CDR3 is 16 residues long.

The DNA of the CDR3 is TGCGCCAGCAGCCCTGACAGGGCGCGTTCCTACGAGCAGTACTTC. Amino acids: CASSPDRARSYEQYF. V is TRBV5-1 and J is TRBJ2-7; 7 bases line up with TRBD1. V dropped 4 bases and J dropped 1; count of bases not matched to a gene: 8. Per germline, CDR1 SGHRS and CDR2 YFSETQ. The CDR3 consists of 15 residues.

A single count supports this clone. The chain carries TRBV5-1 and TRBJ2-5, with 10 bases lining up with TRBD1. V dropped 5 bases and J dropped 5; count of bases not matched to a gene: 6. This CDR3 spans 14 amino acids. Per the germline V gene, CDR1 is SGHRS and CDR2 is YFSETQ. The CDR3 sequence is CASRTGTGDETQYF. The CDR3 DNA reads as TGCGCCAGCAGAACCGGGACAGGGGACGAGACCCAGTACTTC.

The chain uses TRBV9 and TRBJ2-3; 8 bases are shared with TRBD1. Trimming took 4 bases from V and 4 from J; bases not matched to a gene: 14. The CDR3 runs to 17 residues. Germline values: CDR1 SGDLS, CDR2 YYNGEE. CDR3 sequence reads: CASSRGDRGKGADTQYF. The DNA of the CDR3 is TGTGCCAGCAGCAGAGGCGACAGGGGTAAGGGGGCAGATACGCAGTATTTT.

This clone appeared a few times. V is TRBV6-5 and J is TRBJ2-3; 7 bases agree with TRBD1. CDR1 and CDR2 (germline): MNHEY, SVGAGI. The CDR3 consists of 15 residues. With V trimmed by 8 bases and J by 0 bases, 8 bases remained unmatched. The CDR3 is CASFPGQASTDTQYF. The DNA of the CDR3 is TGTGCCAGCTTCCCCGGACAGGCCAGCACAGATACGCAGTATTTT.

The CDR3 sequence: CSVGGQGAGEQYF. CDR3 sequence (DNA): TGCAGCGTGGGGGGACAGGGGGCGGGTGAGCAGTACTTC. This rearrangement joins TRBV29-1 to TRBJ2-7, with TRBD1 matching 12 bases. The CDR3 spans 13 residues. Trimming at V came to 6 bases and at J to 7 bases, leaving 7 bases not matched to a gene. CDR1 is SQVTM, CDR2 ANQGSEA, per germline.

This chain links TRBV6-2 or TRBV6-3 with TRBJ2-3, with TRBD2 as a possible D gene (6 bases). The V end lost 6 bases, the J end lost 5 bases, and 12 bases lay between the germline ends. This CDR3 has 13 amino acids. CDR1 and CDR2 (germline): MNHEY, SVGEGT. The CDR3 protein is CASSSYGGDTQYF. The CDR3 DNA reads as TGTGCCAGCAGCTCCTACGGGGGAGATACGCAGTATTTT.

This chain links TRBV30 with TRBJ1-1; D is unresolved. V lost 2 bases, J lost 4 bases, and 11 bases lay in between. Per germline, CDR1 GTSNPN and CDR2 SVGIG (reference sequence). This CDR3 contains 13 residues. The DNA of the CDR3 is TGTGCCTGGAGTAACATACTATCCACTGAAGCTTTCTTT. Encoded protein: CAWSNILSTEAFF.

The chain is built from TRBV6-6 and TRBJ1-6, with 7 bases matching TRBD1. J gave up 2 bases and V 4 bases, and 2 bases lay outside the gene matches. Germline CDR1 reads MNHNY; CDR2 reads SVGAGI (reference sequence). The CDR3 is 15 amino acids. Here the CDR3 reads CASSWGQTYNSPLHF. The CDR3 DNA follows: TGTGCCAGCAGTTGGGGACAGACCTATAATTCACCCCTCCACTTT.

The chain has TRBV5-6 and TRBJ1-2; 11 bases fit TRBD1. The CDR3 contains 15 residues. V lost 0 bases and J lost 7; bases outside the gene matches: 5. Germline assignment: CDR1 SGHDT and CDR2 YYEEEE. The CDR3, as DNA: TGTGCCAGCAGCTTGGTGGGGACAGGGGGATTTGGCTACACCTTC. Amino acid sequence: CASSLVGTGGFGYTF.

The chain employs TRBV4-2 and TRBJ1-1; D possibly corresponds to TRBD1 (5 bases). V dropped 1 base and J dropped 7 bases, with 10 bases sitting between them. The CDR3 spans 13 residues. Germline values: CDR1 LGHNA, CDR2 YNFKEQ. The CDR3 spells CASSQVGDSEAFF. The CDR3 bases are TGTGCCAGCAGCCAAGTCGGAGACAGTGAAGCTTTCTTT.

This clone was seen a handful of times. V usage is TRBV11-3 and J usage is TRBJ2-5, with D possibly matching TRBD2 (6 bases). CDR1 is SGHNT and CDR2 is YENEEA in the germline V gene. V was cut by 2 bases and J by 6 bases, with 13 bases left in between. The CDR3 length is 14 residues. The CDR3 region has the DNA TGTGCCAGCAGCTTATCGGGGGTGAAAAAGACCCAGTACTTC. It yields the protein CASSLSGVKKTQYF.

The V call is TRBV5-4, the J call TRBJ1-1, with D unclear. V lost 5 bases, J lost 5 bases, and 22 bases lay in between. Germline V gene lookup returns CDR1 SGHNT and CDR2 YYREEE (reference sequence). The CDR3 is 16 residues long. The CDR3 spells CASRVLGSGLGTEAFF. Here the CDR3 DNA reads TGTGCCAGCAGGGTCCTGGGGTCGGGGTTGGGAACTGAAGCTTTCTTT.

The genes are TRBV18 and TRBJ1-1; D gene ambiguous. Trimming shortened V by 4 bases and J by 1 base, and 10 bases separated the two germline ends. Germline V gives CDR1 KGHSH, CDR2 LQKENI. CDR3 size: 14 residues. CDR3 coding DNA: TGTGCCAGCTCACAGTACTCTTGGAACACTGAAGCTTTCTTT. It encodes CASSQYSWNTEAFF.

The chain is built from TRBV7-8 and TRBJ2-3; 7 bases are shared with TRBD1. Germline V lookup: CDR1 SGHVS, CDR2 FQNEAQ. The CDR3 is made up of 12 amino acids. Trimming took 5 bases from V and 8 from J; bases not matched to a gene: 4. In DNA, the CDR3 is TGTGCCAGCAGCCGGGACAGCAGTACGCAGTATTTT. Protein: CASSRDSSTQYF.

The CDR3: CASSKSGGGDYGYTF. The CDR3 DNA follows: TGTGCCAGCAGTAAGTCTGGAGGGGGCGACTATGGCTACACCTTC. The rearrangement links TRBV6-5 to TRBJ1-2; TRBD1 matches at 7 bases. The CDR3 runs 15 residues. CDR1 MNHEY and CDR2 SVGAGI come from the germline V gene. Losses at the gene ends were 5 bases for V and 3 bases for J; bases not matched to a gene: 9.

V gene TRBV6-5 combines with J gene TRBJ2-7; D possibly corresponds to TRBD1 (6 bases). Germline CDR1 and CDR2: MNHEY and SVGAGI. Trimming took off 5 bases at V and 7 bases at J, with 15 bases between the two ends. There are 13 residues in the CDR3. The CDR3 here is CASSRTDWNEQYF. CDR3 coding DNA: TGTGCCAGCAGTAGGACAGATTGGAATGAGCAGTACTTC.

The chain joins TRBV5-4 to TRBJ1-1; 7 bases fit TRBD1. In germline, CDR1 is SGHNT, CDR2 YYREEE (reference sequence). The CDR3 has 12 residues. With 4 bases clipped from V and 11 bases from J, the junction kept 8 bases outside the gene matches. CDR3: CASSRTGQGAFF. The CDR3 DNA sequence: TGTGCCAGCAGCCGGACAGGCCAGGGGGCTTTCTTT.

The chain joins TRBV14 to TRBJ1-1; D not resolved. V gave up 0 bases and J gave up 2 bases, with 4 bases separating them. Germline CDR1 reads SGHDN; CDR2 reads FVKESK. The CDR3 extends over 13 amino acids. This chain's CDR3 is CASSQDHNTEAFF. CDR3 bases: TGTGCCAGCAGCCAAGACCATAACACTGAAGCTTTCTTT.

The chain carries TRBV3-1 (or the pseudogene TRBV3-2) and TRBJ2-5; 7 bases are a match to TRBD1. The CDR3 totals 14 residues. J was trimmed by 3 bases and V by 4 bases; bases with no gene match: 5. Germline V CDR1 and CDR2: LGHDT, YNNKEL (reference sequence). CDR3 in DNA: TGTGCCAGCAGCCCGCTGACAGGGAAAGAGACCCAGTACTTC. Its protein is CASSPLTGKETQYF.

The CDR3 DNA is TGTGCCAGCAGTTACCGGGAGGGGAGGGGAGATACGCAGTATTTT. It translates to CASSYREGRGDTQYF. V and J are TRBV6-5 and TRBJ2-3, with 8 bases identical to TRBD2. The length of the CDR3 is 15 residues. The germline gives CDR1 MNHEY, CDR2 SVGAGI. After removal of 2 bases from V and 5 bases from J, the junction contained 6 bases not matched to a gene.

V usage is TRBV19 and J usage is TRBJ1-6; D gene uncertain. Germline values: CDR1 LNHDA, CDR2 SQIVND (reference sequence). V was cut by 8 bases and J by 8 bases, with 19 bases left in between. This CDR3 has 15 residues. Here the CDR3 reads CASRRGPNIDSPLHF. CDR3 DNA: TGTGCCAGTCGACGCGGGCCTAACATAGATTCACCCCTCCACTTT.

This clone was observed a few times. The chain joins TRBV5-8 to TRBJ1-2; the D is unclear. CDR1 is SGHTS, CDR2 YDEGEE, per germline. The CDR3 is 11 residues long. V was pared by 6 bases and J by 7 bases, with 10 bases between. CDR3 in amino acids: CASTPYVGYTF. CDR3 bases: TGTGCCAGCACCCCCTATGTTGGCTACACCTTC.

CDR3 sequence (DNA): TGCGCCAGCAGCGGCCGGGACAGGGAGGGGCATAGCAATCAGCCCCAGCATTTT. It translates to CASSGRDREGHSNQPQHF. The J gene is TRBJ1-5, the V gene TRBV5-1, with TRBD1 identical over 9 bases. Trimming at V came to 4 bases and at J to 0 bases, leaving 11 bases not matched to a gene. Germline lookup yields CDR1 SGHRS and CDR2 YFSETQ. This CDR3 is 18 amino acids long.

The chain carries TRBV10-3 and TRBJ2-1; 14 bases fit TRBD2. The germline CDR1 and CDR2 sequences are ENHRY and SYGVKD. This CDR3 comprises 14 residues. Trimming took 9 bases from V and 8 from J; bases not matched to a gene: 6. CDR3: CAIVPGLAGDEQFF. In DNA, the CDR3 is TGTGCCATAGTCCCGGGACTAGCGGGGGATGAGCAGTTCTTC.

This clone was seen just once. The chain combines TRBV5-8 with TRBJ2-7, with 7 positions matching TRBD1. The ends lost 6 bases at V and 3 bases at J; junction bases unmatched: 12. The CDR3 sequence is 15 residues long. Germline V gene lookup returns CDR1 SGHTS and CDR2 YDEGEE. CDR3 nucleotides: TGTGCCAGCATCCTCCACAGGGGTGGGAGCTACGAGCAGTACTTC. Translated, it gives CASILHRGGSYEQYF.

The CDR3 spells CASSPRGQGVENEQFF. The CDR3 DNA is TGTGCCAGCAGCCCCAGGGGACAGGGAGTCGAGAATGAGCAGTTCTTC. The rearrangement joins TRBV4-2 to TRBJ2-1, with 9 bases matching TRBD1. Germline V lookup: CDR1 LGHNA, CDR2 YNFKEQ. CDR3 length: 16 amino acids. V lost 4 bases to trimming and J lost 7 bases; unmatched junction nucleotides: 11.

This chain connects TRBV18 to TRBJ1-2, with no clear D. Trimming left V 3 bases short and J 4 bases short, with 6 bases between. The CDR3 runs to 12 residues. Germline CDR1 KGHSH, CDR2 LQKENI. The CDR3 bases are TGTGCCAGCTCACCCGACACCTATGGCTACACCTTC. Protein: CASSPDTYGYTF.